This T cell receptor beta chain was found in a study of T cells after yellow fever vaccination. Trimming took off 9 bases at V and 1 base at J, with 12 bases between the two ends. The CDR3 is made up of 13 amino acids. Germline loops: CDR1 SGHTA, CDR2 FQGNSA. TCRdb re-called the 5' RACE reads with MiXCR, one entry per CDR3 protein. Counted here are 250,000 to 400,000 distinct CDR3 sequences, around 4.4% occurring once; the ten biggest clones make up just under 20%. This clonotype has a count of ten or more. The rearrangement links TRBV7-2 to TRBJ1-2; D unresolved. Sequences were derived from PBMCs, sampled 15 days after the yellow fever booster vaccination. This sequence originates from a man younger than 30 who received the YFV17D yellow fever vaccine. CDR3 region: CASLPGINYGYTF. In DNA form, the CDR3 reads TGTGCCAGTCTACCGGGGATTAACTATGGCTACACCTTC. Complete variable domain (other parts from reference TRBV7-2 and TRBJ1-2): GAGVSQSPSNKVTEKGKDVELRCDPISGHTALYWYRQSLGQGLEFLIYFQGNSAPDKSGLPSDRFSAERTGGSVSTLTIQRTQQEDSAVYLCASLPGINYGYTFGSGTRLTVV.